This is a list of T cell receptor beta chains from one sample in a study of blood T cell repertoires in COVID-19. The protocol was immunoSEQ multiplex PCR, while the TCRdb copy is restricted to in-frame clones and leaves out a portion. The sample records some 150,000 clones, 70% to 85% being singletons. Sequences were obtained from PBMCs or T cells enriched from blood (not recorded which). These receptors were collected from a man between 50 and 59 years old who had recovered from COVID-19. CDR3s include the opening cysteine and the closing phenylalanine or tryptophan. A D gene is named only where the DNA matches it firmly.

>-|TRBV6-5|TRBJ2-2
TGTGCCAGCAGTTACTGGGGCACGAACACCGGGGAGCTGTTTTTT
CASSYWGTNTGELFF
>-|TRBV3-1/TRBV3-2|TRBJ2-7
TGTGCCAGCAGCCAAGACGGGGGGCGCGAGCAGTACTTC
CASSQDGGREQYF
>TRBD1|TRBV5-5|TRBJ1-1
TGTGCCAGCAGCGAACAGGGGGTCGGCACTGAAGCTTTCTTT
CASSEQGVGTEAFF
>-|TRBV5-5|TRBJ1-1
TGTGCCAGCAGCTTGGTCAGGGACACTGAAGCTTTCTTT
CASSLVRDTEAFF
>-|TRBV7-6|TRBJ1-1
TGTGCCAGCAGCTTACCCCAATCGGGAGCTTTCTTT
CASSLPQSGAFF
>TRBD1|TRBV19|TRBJ2-5
TGTGCCAGTAGTCGTGGACAGGGTGGCGAGACCCAGTACTTC
CASSRGQGGETQYF
>-|TRBV5-1|TRBJ2-7
TGCGCCAGCAGCTTGGGAGGAGGTTCCTACGAGCAGTACTTC
CASSLGGGSYEQYF
>-|TRBV3-1/TRBV3-2|TRBJ1-2
TGTGCCAGCAGCCAGGGGGGGGTTTCTAACTATGGCTACACCTTC
CASSQGGVSNYGYTF
>TRBD1|TRBV10-3|TRBJ1-1
TGTGCCATCAGCAACAGGGGGCTAGGGACTGAAGCTTTCTTT
CAISNRGLGTEAFF
>-|TRBV15|TRBJ2-7
TGTGCCACCAGTGAAGAGCTAGGCTACGAGCAGTACTTC
CATSEELGYEQYF
>-|TRBV29-1|TRBJ2-2
TGCAGCGTTGATATGGCGGGGTCAACCACCGGGGAGCTGTTTTTT
CSVDMAGSTTGELFF
>TRBD2|TRBV11-2|TRBJ2-1
TGTGCCAGCAGCTGGACTAGCGGGGGAAACAATGAGCAGTTCTTC
CASSWTSGGNNEQFF
>TRBD1|TRBV29-1|TRBJ1-6
TGCAGCGTCGCTACGGGACAGGGGTACTCACCCCTCCACTTT
CSVATGQGYSPLHF